What follows are 27 T cell receptor beta chains derived from one specimen sequenced in a study of T cells after yellow fever vaccination. TCRdb reanalysed the 5' RACE reads using MiXCR and keeps one entry per CDR3 protein. The sample records around 550,000 distinct CDR3 sequences, roughly 21% being singletons. Sequenced here: PBMCs, sampled 15 days after the yellow fever booster vaccination. The receptors stem from a young man who received the YFV17D yellow fever vaccine.

This clonotype was observed a few times. The CDR3 sequence: CASSQDHQRAPQYF. CDR3 coding DNA: TGTGCCAGCAGCCAAGATCATCAGCGGGCTCCGCAGTATTTT. V is TRBV3-1 and J is TRBJ2-3; D might be TRBD2 (6 bases). V was trimmed by 0 bases and J by 10 bases, leaving 14 bases between them. The germline V gene encodes CDR1 LGHDT and CDR2 YNNKEL (reference sequence). The CDR3 length is 14 residues.

This clonotype was recorded a few times. This chain joins TRBV5-1 and TRBJ1-2; the D gene is possibly TRBD1 (5 bases). CDR1 is SGHRS and CDR2 is YFSETQ in the germline V gene. V was pared by 4 bases and J by 0 bases, with 19 bases between. The CDR3 sequence is 17 residues long. CDR3 nucleotide sequence: TGCGCCAGCAGCCTCGGGGCCAGTCTGGGGGCTAACTATGGCTACACCTTC. It translates to CASSLGASLGANYGYTF.

The sample holds a few counts of this clonotype. The chain carries TRBV10-3 and TRBJ2-1; D call uncertain. Germline loops: CDR1 ENHRY, CDR2 SYGVKD. The CDR3 sequence is 11 residues long. V was cut by 4 bases and J by 10 bases, with 8 bases left in between. The CDR3 sequence is CAISVGYEQFF. The CDR3, as DNA: TGTGCCATCAGTGTTGGATACGAGCAGTTCTTC.

V usage is TRBV7-2 and J usage is TRBJ2-5; 10 nucleotides match TRBD2. Germline V CDR1 and CDR2: SGHTA, FQGNSA. V lost 3 bases and J lost 4; bases outside the gene matches: 2. The CDR3 totals 14 residues. The DNA for the CDR3 is TGTGCCAGCAGCTTGCAGCGGGAGGGAGAGACCCAGTACTTC. Translation: CASSLQREGETQYF.

The chain employs TRBV6-2 or TRBV6-3 and TRBJ1-1; D not resolved. Trimming shortened V by 2 bases and J by 3 bases, and 4 bases separated the two germline ends. The CDR3 consists of 12 residues. Per the germline V gene, CDR1 is MNHEY and CDR2 is SVGEGT. The CDR3 sequence: CASSYPDTEAFF. The DNA for the CDR3 is TGTGCCAGCAGTTACCCGGACACTGAAGCTTTCTTT.

This chain connects TRBV5-5 to TRBJ2-1; TRBD2 matches at 11 bases. CDR1 SGHKS and CDR2 YYEKEE come from the germline V gene (reference sequence). With 0 bases clipped from V and 6 bases from J, the junction kept 5 bases outside the gene matches. The CDR3 runs to 16 residues. CDR3 nucleotide sequence: TGTGCCAGCAGCTTGGGGGACCTAGCGGGAGGCAATGAGCAGTTCTTC. This translates into CASSLGDLAGGNEQFF. Based on the CDR3 plus reference TRBV5-5 and TRBJ2-1, the full variable domain is DAGVTQSPTHLIKTRGQQVTLRCSPISGHKSVSWYQQVLGQGPQFIFQYYEKEERGRGNFPDRFSARQFPNYSSELNVNALLLGDSALYLCASSLGDLAGGNEQFFGPGTRLTVL.

V gene TRBV6-5 combines with J gene TRBJ2-5, with D unclear. The CDR3 covers 14 residues. Trimming left V 4 bases short and J 2 bases short, with 11 bases between. Germline V gene sequence: CDR1 MNHEY, CDR2 SVGAGI. The CDR3 spells CASSWNQKQETQYF. CDR3 DNA sequence: TGTGCCAGCAGTTGGAATCAGAAACAAGAGACCCAGTACTTC.

In its sample, this clonotype was seen a few times. The chain employs TRBV4-3 and TRBJ2-3; 7 nucleotides match TRBD1. The germline CDR1 and CDR2 sequences are LGHNA and YSLEER. This CDR3 spans 17 amino acids. V lost 2 bases, J lost 0 bases, and 8 bases stayed unmatched. CDR3 protein: CASSQTGALTSTDTQYF. DNA of the CDR3: TGCGCCAGCAGCCAAACAGGGGCCCTAACTAGCACAGATACGCAGTATTTT.

The rearrangement uses TRBV27 and TRBJ2-3, with D possibly being TRBD1 (7 bases). Per germline, CDR1 MNHEY and CDR2 SMNVEV (reference sequence). There are 14 residues in the CDR3. Trimming cost V 6 bases and J 0 bases, with 10 bases left between them. CDR3 nucleotide sequence: TGTGCCAGCAGCAGGGGGGCCAGCACAGATACGCAGTATTTT. It is translated as CASSRGASTDTQYF.

This clonotype turned up a few times. V and J are TRBV7-9 and TRBJ2-7, with 8 positions matching TRBD2. Germline lookup yields CDR1 SEHNR and CDR2 FQNEAQ (reference sequence). V shed 2 bases and J 4 bases; nucleotides not matched to a gene: 13. The CDR3 runs to 17 residues. CDR3 sequence (DNA): TGTGCCAGCAGCTTACAGTGGACGGGAGGGCTCGTGTACGAGCAGTACTTC. As protein: CASSLQWTGGLVYEQYF.

The genes are TRBV5-5 and TRBJ2-1; a possible D gene is TRBD2 (5 bases). Trimming stripped 1 base from V and 9 bases from J, with 14 bases between. The CDR3 contains 14 residues. Germline lookup yields CDR1 SGHKS and CDR2 YYEKEE (reference sequence). The CDR3 nucleotides read TGTGCCAGCAGCTTGTCTGCCCGAGAGGGTGAGCAGTTCTTC. This sequence encodes CASSLSAREGEQFF.

This chain uses TRBV20-1 with TRBJ1-3; TRBD1 is a possible D gene (5 bases). The germline gives CDR1 DFQATT, CDR2 SNEGSKA (reference sequence). CDR3 length: 13 residues. The V end was cut by 6 bases, the J end by 1 base, with 10 bases between. CDR3 amino acids: CSARRGSGNTIYF. The CDR3 DNA is TGCAGTGCCCGTAGGGGTTCTGGAAACACCATATATTTT.

The chain is built from TRBV5-1 and TRBJ2-3, with 12 bases lining up with TRBD2. The germline V gene encodes CDR1 SGHRS and CDR2 YFSETQ. This CDR3 has 17 residues. V shed 0 bases and J 4 bases; nucleotides not matched to a gene: 6. The CDR3 here is CASSLGLAGVPADTQYF. CDR3 nucleotides: TGCGCCAGCAGCTTGGGACTAGCGGGAGTTCCTGCAGATACGCAGTATTTT.

This clonotype showed up just a few times. The chain joins TRBV12-3 or TRBV12-4 to TRBJ2-3, with D perhaps matching TRBD2 (5 bases). The ends were cut back, 10 bases at V and 4 bases at J, with 21 bases in the middle. The CDR3 covers 15 residues. The CDR3 DNA sequence: TGTGCCACAAGTGGGCTCCTAGCTAGGGCAGATACGCAGTATTTT. Its protein product is CATSGLLARADTQYF.

This clonotype was counted ten times or more. This chain joins TRBV6-2 or TRBV6-3 and TRBJ1-5, with D hard to call. This CDR3 has 13 residues. V was clipped by 8 bases and J by 0 bases, with 8 bases between them. Per the germline V gene, CDR1 is MNHEY and CDR2 is SVGEGT. CDR3 sequence: CASHLYSNQPQHF. The CDR3 DNA reads as TGTGCCAGCCATTTATATAGCAATCAGCCCCAGCATTTT.

This clonotype occurred a few times. This chain connects TRBV6-1 to TRBJ2-2; 10 bases match TRBD2. The CDR3 has 18 amino acids. CDR1 is MNHNS and CDR2 is SASEGT in the germline V gene. The junction had 9 bases not matched to a gene; V was cut back by 2 bases and J by 3 bases. CDR3 nucleotide sequence: TGTGCCAGCAGTGAACGTTTCCTAGCGGGAGTCCACACCGGGGAGCTGTTTTTT. This encodes CASSERFLAGVHTGELFF.

This clonotype came up a few times. This chain connects TRBV21-1 to TRBJ2-5; the table's D call of TRBD1 was not tested on the DNA. TRBV21-1 is a listed pseudogene. The CDR3 runs to 19 residues. The CDR3 DNA is TGTGCCAGCAGATGCCGGGACAGGGGGCGAGATGGAGTAGTCAAGACCCAGTACTTC. Translated: CASRCRDRGRDGVVKTQYF.

This clonotype has just a few counts. The V call is TRBV3-1, the J call TRBJ2-3; 10 bases are shared with TRBD1. With V trimmed by 5 bases and J by 3 bases, 5 bases remained unmatched. Germline V gives CDR1 LGHDT, CDR2 YNNKEL (reference sequence). The length of the CDR3 is 15 residues. CDR3 loop: CASSTRDRGTDTQYF. CDR3 nucleotides: TGTGCCAGCAGCACCCGGGACAGGGGAACAGATACGCAGTATTTT.

The genes are TRBV23-1 and TRBJ2-3; 14 bases map to TRBD2. TRBV23-1 is assigned to the ORF class and has an uncertain function. V was pared by 8 bases and J by 10 bases, with 5 bases of the junction left unmatched. This CDR3 has 13 residues. CDR3 region: CASGTSGSRAQYF. In nucleotides, the CDR3 is TGCGCCAGCGGGACTAGCGGGAGCAGAGCGCAGTATTTT.

In this sample, this clonotype turned up many times. The rearrangement uses TRBV5-1 and TRBJ2-5; D remains unclear. There are 12 residues in the CDR3. The V and J ends lost 0 bases and 5 bases respectively, with 5 bases between them. Looked up from germline, CDR1 is SGHRS and CDR2 is YFSETQ. The CDR3 nucleotides are TGCGCCAGCAGCTTGGAGTCGGAGACCCAGTACTTC. Translated, it gives CASSLESETQYF.

The chain has TRBV6-2 or TRBV6-3 and TRBJ2-4; 7 nucleotides match TRBD2. There are 14 residues in the CDR3. J gave up 5 bases and V 7 bases, and 8 bases lay outside the gene matches. The germline V gene has CDR1 MNHEY and CDR2 SVGEGT. For the CDR3, the DNA is TGTGCCAGCACGGGGGGTTTCATGGAAAACATTCAGTACTTC. Protein: CASTGGFMENIQYF.

The genes are TRBV7-8 and TRBJ2-7; tentatively, D is TRBD1 or TRBD2 (6 bases each). The V end was cut by 1 base, the J end by 6 bases, with 10 bases between. The germline V gene has CDR1 SGHVS and CDR2 FQNEAQ. The CDR3 contains 13 residues. The CDR3: CASSLEGGGEQYF. The CDR3 nucleotides read TGTGCCAGCAGCTTAGAGGGGGGTGGCGAGCAGTACTTC.

This chain uses TRBV18 with TRBJ2-1; possible D gene TRBD1, 5 bases. Germline assignment: CDR1 KGHSH and CDR2 LQKENI. Trimming took off 1 base at V and 4 bases at J, with 8 bases between the two ends. This CDR3 has 14 residues. CDR3 residues: CASSPQTGYNEQFF. CDR3 nucleotide sequence: TGTGCCAGCTCACCACAAACAGGATACAATGAGCAGTTCTTC.

This clonotype was found a few times. The chain is built from TRBV20-1 and TRBJ2-1; 8 bases are a match to TRBD1. J gave up 7 bases and V 5 bases, and 13 bases lay outside the gene matches. Germline CDR1 reads DFQATT; CDR2 reads SNEGSKA (reference sequence). This CDR3 has 15 residues. CDR3 amino acids: CSAARTGKGINEQFF. CDR3 DNA: TGCAGTGCTGCTAGGACAGGGAAGGGAATAAATGAGCAGTTCTTC.

This clonotype was seen only a few times. V is TRBV5-1 and J is TRBJ1-5, with D unresolved. Germline values: CDR1 SGHRS, CDR2 YFSETQ. Between the trimmed V and J ends, which lost 0 bases and 6 bases, there was a span of 7 bases. The length of the CDR3 is 13 residues. The CDR3 DNA follows: TGCGCCAGCAGCTTGGATTTAGCTCAGCCCCAGCATTTT. Encoded protein: CASSLDLAQPQHF. The complete variable domain, with remaining parts taken from reference TRBV5-1 and TRBJ1-5, reads KAGVTQTPRYLIKTRGQQVTLSCSPISGHRSVSWYQQTPGQGLQFLFEYFSETQRNKGNFPGRFSGRQFSNSRSEMNVSTLELGDSALYLCASSLDLAQPQHFGDGTRLSIL.

The chain carries TRBV6-5 and TRBJ2-3; D is undetermined. This CDR3 has 14 amino acids. The germline V gene encodes CDR1 MNHEY and CDR2 SVGAGI. V was trimmed by 5 bases and J by 6 bases, leaving 15 bases between them. In DNA, the CDR3 is TGTGCCAGCAGTCTACTTCGCGCCTCGGATACGCAGTATTTT. Translation gives CASSLLRASDTQYF.

This chain links TRBV6-1 with TRBJ2-1; 8 bases fit TRBD2. The CDR3 spans 14 residues. Germline CDR1 reads MNHNS; CDR2 reads SASEGT. The V segment lost 4 bases and the J segment 7 bases; nucleotides outside the gene matches: 6. The CDR3 region is CASSAPGGGNEQFF. In nucleotides, the CDR3 is TGTGCCAGCAGTGCCCCCGGGGGGGGGAATGAGCAGTTCTTC.